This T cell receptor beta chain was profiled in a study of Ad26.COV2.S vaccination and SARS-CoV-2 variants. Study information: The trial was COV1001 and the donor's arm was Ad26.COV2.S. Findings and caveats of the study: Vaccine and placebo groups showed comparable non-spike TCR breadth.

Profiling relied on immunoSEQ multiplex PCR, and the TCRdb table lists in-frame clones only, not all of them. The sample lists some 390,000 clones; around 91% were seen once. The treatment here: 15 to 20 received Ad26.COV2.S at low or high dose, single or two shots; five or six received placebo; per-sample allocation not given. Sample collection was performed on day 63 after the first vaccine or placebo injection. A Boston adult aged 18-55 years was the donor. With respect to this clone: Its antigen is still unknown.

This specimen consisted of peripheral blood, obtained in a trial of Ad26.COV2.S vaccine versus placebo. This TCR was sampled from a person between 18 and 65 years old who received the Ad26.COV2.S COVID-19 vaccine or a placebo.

The CDR3 DNA reads as TGTGCCACTACACTGGACGGGGGCTCTGGGTACGAGCAGTACTTC. It encodes CATTLDGGSGYEQYF. The V gene is TRBV10-3, the J gene TRBJ2-7; D may be TRBD1 or TRBD2 (6 bases each). V was cut by 10 bases and J by 4 bases, with 23 bases left in between. The germline gives CDR1 ENHRY, CDR2 SYGVKD. The CDR3 sequence is 15 residues long.